This TCR beta chain derives from a study of cytomegalovirus exposure and HLA in healthy donors. The CDR3 is 13 residues long. CDR1 and CDR2 from the germline V gene are MDHEN and SYDVKM. J was trimmed by 11 bases and V by 5 bases; bases with no gene match: 4. Generated by immunoSEQ multiplex PCR, the TCRdb table keeps only in-frame clones and is missing some. Among around 150,000 clones listed, less than 90% were seen once. The sequence came from a woman between 18 and 30 years old in good health and CMV-seropositive. The source material was PBMCs. V is TRBV28 and J is TRBJ2-6, with 9 bases that match TRBD1. The CDR3 spells CASSIRDRDVLTF. The CDR3 coding sequence is TGTGCCAGCAGTATCCGGGACAGGGACGTCCTGACTTTC.